These 13 T cell receptor beta chains were sequenced from one sample in a study of Ad26.COV2.S vaccination and SARS-CoV-2 variants. The treatment was: about 20 received Ad26.COV2.S at low or high dose, single or two shots; 5 received placebo; per-sample allocation not given. Sample collection was performed on day 63 after the first vaccine or placebo injection. The data were produced by immunoSEQ multiplex PCR, yet TCRdb's version contains in-frame clones alone and is incomplete. The sample lists about 350,000 clones; around 89% were seen once. The sample was peripheral blood, taken in a trial of Ad26.COV2.S vaccine versus placebo. The receptors shown here come from a person aged 18-60 years who received the Ad26.COV2.S COVID-19 vaccine or a placebo.

The chain employs TRBV12-3 or TRBV12-4 and TRBJ1-5; D not resolved. V shed 1 base and J shed 4 bases, with 5 bases lying between them. The CDR3 length is 13 residues. The CDR3 DNA follows: TGTGCCAGCAGTTTAGGCGTGAATCAGCCCCAGCATTTT. Protein: CASSLGVNQPQHF.

The chain joins TRBV6-5 to TRBJ1-6; no reliable D call. This CDR3 region has 16 residues. The V gene's germline CDR1 is MNHEY and CDR2 SVGAGI. V lost 0 bases and J lost 6, with 12 bases in between. CDR3 residues: CASSYSGLNPNSPLHF. The CDR3 DNA reads as TGTGCCAGCAGTTACTCGGGCCTTAACCCTAATTCACCCCTCCACTTT.

The chain recombines TRBV30 with TRBJ2-6, with D unresolved. The CDR3 has 12 amino acids. Trimming left V 4 bases short and J 4 bases short, with 5 bases between. Germline V gives CDR1 GTSNPN, CDR2 SVGIG (reference sequence). The CDR3 DNA reads as TGTGCCTGGACTACGGGGGCCAACGTCCTGACTTTC. As protein: CAWTTGANVLTF.

The gene calls are TRBV25-1 and TRBJ2-5, with D possibly called TRBD1 or TRBD2 (7 bases each). The V and J ends lost 7 bases and 5 bases respectively, with 20 bases between them. The length of the CDR3 is 15 residues. Germline V gives CDR1 MGHDK, CDR2 SYGVNS. CDR3: CASTSYRGGGETQYF. In DNA, the CDR3 is TGTGCCAGCACATCTTACAGGGGAGGGGGGGAGACCCAGTACTTC.

The DNA of the CDR3 is TGTGCCAGCAGTTTACTCCGGGACAGGGCTCAAGAGACCCAGTACTTC. It yields the protein CASSLLRDRAQETQYF. The V gene is TRBV28, the J gene TRBJ2-5; TRBD1 matches 9 bases. Per germline, CDR1 MDHEN and CDR2 SYDVKM. Losses at the gene ends were 2 bases for V and 2 bases for J; bases not matched to a gene: 6. CDR3 size: 16 residues.

This sequence joins TRBV15 and TRBJ2-1; D is possibly TRBD2 (7 bases). The CDR3 sequence is 20 residues long. Germline V lookup: CDR1 LNHNV, CDR2 YYDKDF (reference sequence). Trimming took 0 bases from V and 1 from J, leaving 22 bases between them. The CDR3 sequence is CATSRDRMGAGAGSYNEQFF. The CDR3 region has the DNA TGTGCCACCAGCAGAGATCGGATGGGGGCGGGGGCCGGATCCTACAATGAGCAGTTCTTC.

V is TRBV14 and J is TRBJ2-3; 7 nucleotides match TRBD1. CDR1 is SGHDN and CDR2 is FVKESK in the germline V gene. Trimming removed 1 base from V and 5 bases from J; junction bases left unmatched: 6. CDR3 size: 15 residues. CDR3 in amino acids: CASSQVGGLGDTQYF. CDR3 coding DNA: TGTGCCAGCAGCCAAGTAGGGGGCCTAGGAGATACGCAGTATTTT.

V gene TRBV3-1 (or the pseudogene TRBV3-2) combines with J gene TRBJ1-2; D gene uncertain. The germline V and J ends were trimmed by 0 bases and 1 base, with 12 bases remaining between them. The CDR3 spans 16 residues. Germline V gene lookup returns CDR1 LGHDT and CDR2 YNNKEL (reference sequence). The CDR3 coding sequence is TGTGCCAGCAGCCAAGAACCGGGGATGATTAACTATGGCTACACCTTC. Amino acids: CASSQEPGMINYGYTF.

This clone appeared once. The sample holds other DNA sequences that translate to the same CDR3. The chain carries TRBV2 and TRBJ2-7, with D hard to call. CDR1 is SNHLY, CDR2 FYNNEI, per germline. Trimming took off 1 base at V and 2 bases at J, with 9 bases between the two ends. This CDR3 spans 14 amino acids. DNA for the CDR3: TGTGCCAGCAGTGAAGGACGGACCCCCTACGAGCAGTACTTC. Translated: CASSEGRTPYEQYF.

Only one count was recorded for this clone. V usage is TRBV19 and J usage is TRBJ1-5; D gene unclear. Trimming pared 5 bases from V and 5 bases from J, leaving 7 bases between. The CDR3 is 12 residues long. The germline CDR1 and CDR2 sequences are LNHDA and SQIVND (reference sequence). The CDR3 sequence: CASSVDDQPQHF. For the CDR3, the DNA is TGTGCCAGTAGTGTCGATGATCAGCCCCAGCATTTT.

J is TRBJ2-1 and V is TRBV7-3; D is undetermined. The germline V and J ends were trimmed by 5 bases and 8 bases, with 16 bases remaining between them. This CDR3 is built from 14 residues. Germline-derived CDR1 and CDR2 are SGHTA and FQGTGA. The CDR3 is CASSPGLQDHEQFF. The CDR3 DNA is TGTGCCAGCAGCCCGGGTCTGCAAGACCATGAGCAGTTCTTC.

This chain uses TRBV18 with TRBJ1-2, with 9 bases aligning to TRBD1. The V gene end was trimmed by 4 bases and the J gene end by 8 bases; junction bases not matched to a gene: 5. From germline, CDR1 is KGHSH and CDR2 LQKENI. The CDR3 is 13 residues long. The CDR3 sequence: CASSLGQGWGYTF. The CDR3 nucleotides are TGTGCCAGCTCACTGGGACAGGGCTGGGGCTACACCTTC.

The chain combines TRBV28 with TRBJ2-3; D is undetermined. The CDR3 length is 14 residues. Per germline, CDR1 MDHEN and CDR2 SYDVKM. Trimming cost V 6 bases and J 1 base, with 11 bases left between them. The CDR3 DNA reads TGTGCCAGCAGCCCTGAACTTGGCACAGATACGCAGTATTTT. It encodes CASSPELGTDTQYF.